This T cell receptor (beta chain) came from a study of CD8 T cells in ankylosing spondylitis (dated by TCRdb to 2017 to 2019). In the study overall: T cell receptor beta repertoires were profiled in healthy donors and ankylosing spondylitis patients so that disease-linked TCR variants could be found. The full study cohort comprised 20 to 30 ankylosing spondylitis patients and roughly 110 healthy donors. Peripheral blood was sampled, and synovial fluid was additionally collected from ankylosing spondylitis patients.

Sequencing relied on an Illumina HiSeq 2500. Quantitative 5'-RACE with molecular barcodes was used to prepare TCR beta libraries. Under the source paper's analysis protocol: A new computational method, built on a probabilistic model of VDJ rearrangement, was used to identify disease-linked TCR variants. TCRdb applied fastp at Q25 and MiXCR to the public reads, then kept only in-frame beta chains. All rows with the same CDR3 protein become a single entry with the most common DNA and genes. For this entry, the V and J calls and clone size follow TCRdb and not the study's own pipeline. Here the sample has more than 200,000 distinct CDR3 sequences; 24% occur a single time. The top ten clones comprise 0.5% to 0.65% of the sample. From the germline V gene, CDR1 is SQVTM and CDR2 is ANQGSEA. The CDR3 contains 12 residues, cysteine and phenylalanine counted. Only CDR3 DNA is held: 36 bases, read in frame from base 1. V drops 4 bases and J drops 6 bases, leaving 10 bases in between.

This clonotype has a handful of counts. Its antigen is still unknown. No much larger clone is present one base from it, and per-base qualities are unavailable. Overall study results and their limits: The disease-linked clones showed a CD8+ phenotype and occurred at relatively low frequencies in peripheral blood. Significant enrichment of the disease-linked clones was reported in matched synovial fluid samples from ankylosing spondylitis patients. Some motif variants had previously been reported in the synovial fluid and blood of reactive arthritis patients, which suggests shared mechanisms of disease initiation. A TCR beta motif made up of several highly homologous amino acid variants appeared to be characteristic of blood from ankylosing spondylitis patients.

The sequenced sample was blood, either unsorted or a sorted T cell fraction (not recorded which). The clonotype was recovered from a male donor with ankylosing spondylitis or in good health (not recorded which). Here the chain combines TRBV29-1 and TRBJ1-5, with a tentative D gene TRBD1 over 5 matching bases. The CDR3 region reads CSVAGLGQPQHF. The bases read TGCAGCGTTGCAGGGTTAGGTCAGCCCCAGCATTTT.